A single sample gave rise to the 2 T cell receptor beta chains below, sequenced in a study of breast tumors, draining lymph nodes, adjacent tissues. A single record per CDR3 protein comes from TCRdb applying MiXCR to the multiplex PCR reads. Among about 230,000 distinct CDR3 sequences listed, less than 40% were seen once. The lymph nodes were axillary draining lymph nodes from breast cancer patients. The sample consisted of axillary lymph node tissue. The receptors were sampled from a female donor with breast cancer. Some clones in this sample may be carry-over from other donors' samples.

The table lists this clonotype with many counts. The chain carries TRBV5-6 and TRBJ2-2; weak D call: TRBD2 (6 bases). The CDR3 totals 15 residues. Trimming shortened V by 4 bases and J by 0 bases, and 10 bases separated the two germline ends. Germline loops: CDR1 SGHDT, CDR2 YYEEEE. This CDR3 is CASSLGTSNTGELFF. The CDR3, as DNA: TGTGCCAGCAGCCTGGGGACTTCGAACACCGGGGAGCTGTTTTTT.

For this clonotype: The junction departs from germline at one end; a sequencing error may be responsible. The chain couples TRBV19 to TRBJ2-2, with TRBD2 matching over 8 bases. The CDR3 has 14 amino acids. Germline-derived CDR1 and CDR2 are LNHDA and SQIVND (reference sequence). The CDR3 here is CASSGRGDAGELLF. The CDR3 bases are TGTGCCAGTAGTGGGCGGGGGGACGCCGGGGAGCTGCTTTTT.